This T cell receptor (beta chain) was identified during a study of T cell responses to AZD1222 COVID-19 vaccine. The overall study: Timing groups of about 4 and about 12 weeks for second doses were pooled. Study results and limitations: Nearly half of spike-specific TCRs reportedly target variant regions that are unmutated in the B.1.351 and B.1.1.7 variants.

In germline, CDR1 is SGHAT, CDR2 FQNNGV. Trimming left V 1 base short and J 5 bases short, with 12 bases between. This CDR3 is built from 14 residues. Details on this clone: Its matching antigen is unknown.

Clones were read by immunoSEQ multiplex PCR, and TCRdb kept only the in-frame ones, dropping some. This sample yields about 93,000 clones, of which about 86% are seen a single time; 6.3% belongs to the top ten. The chain recombines TRBV11-2 with TRBJ2-7; unclear D gene. Sequenced material: peripheral blood, taken on day 0 of AZD1222 vaccination. This TCR was recovered from an adult in good health. The CDR3, as DNA: TGTGCCAGCAGCTTAGTTGCCCCGTGGGACGAGCAGTACTTC. It yields the protein CASSLVAPWDEQYF.